The sequence of this TCR beta chain was determined in a study of cytomegalovirus exposure and HLA in healthy donors. Regarding the study as a whole: Researchers catalogued around 150 TCR beta chains as cytomegalovirus-associated. No immune exposure information besides CMV serostatus was available. In a later analysis, CMV-associated beta chains were mostly HLA-associated, it appeared.

The J segment lost 2 bases and the V segment lost 5 bases, leaving 8 bases of the junction unmatched. Germline CDR1 and CDR2: LNHDA and SQIVND (reference sequence). The CDR3 is made up of 16 amino acids. A multiplex PCR was run with 60 Vbeta primers and 13 Jbeta primers. Profiling relied on immunoSEQ multiplex PCR, and the TCRdb table lists in-frame clones only, not all of them. The table includes fewer than 200,000 clones, roughly 75% detected once. Details on this clone: Its antigen is not identified.

This chain uses TRBV19 with TRBJ1-1; TRBD1 aligns across 10 bases. The sequence was collected from a man aged 40-50 years in good health and CMV-seronegative. The specimen sequenced was PBMCs. The CDR3: CASSRDRDRGNTEAFF. DNA for the CDR3: TGTGCCAGTAGTCGCGACCGGGACAGGGGTAACACTGAAGCTTTCTTT.